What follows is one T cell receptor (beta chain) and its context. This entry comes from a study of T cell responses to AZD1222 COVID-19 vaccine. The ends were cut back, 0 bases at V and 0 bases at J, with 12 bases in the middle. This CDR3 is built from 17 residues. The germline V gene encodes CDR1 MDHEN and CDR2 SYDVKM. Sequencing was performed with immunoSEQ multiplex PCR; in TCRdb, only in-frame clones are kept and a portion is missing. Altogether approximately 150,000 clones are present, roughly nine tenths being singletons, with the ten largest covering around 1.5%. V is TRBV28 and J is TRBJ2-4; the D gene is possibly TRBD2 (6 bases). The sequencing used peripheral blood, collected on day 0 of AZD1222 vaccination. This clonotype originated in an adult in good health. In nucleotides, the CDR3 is TGTGCCAGCAGTTTATGGGGGCTAGCGCTAGCCAAAAACATTCAGTACTTC. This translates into CASSLWGLALAKNIQYF.